What follows is one T cell receptor beta chain and its context. Its antigen is not identified. The CDR3 sequence is 16 residues long. Trimming took 4 bases from V and 5 from J, leaving 21 bases between them. Per the germline V gene, CDR1 is ENHRY and CDR2 is SYGVKD. This entry belongs to a study of tumor-infiltrating lymphocytes in localized non-small cell lung cancer. Study overall: From each patient, both tumor and uninvolved lung, non-adjacent to tumor, were sampled.

Study results and limitations: Tumors had more T cell infiltration than uninvolved lung, per TCRbeta sequencing and CD3 counts.

Some clones are missing from TCRdb's copy, which holds only in-frame ones; the method was immunoSEQ multiplex PCR. This sample has 15,000 to 20,000 clones; 60% to 85% occur once, and the top ten carry roughly 5%. This sequence originates from a human donor with non-small cell lung cancer. Sequences were obtained from lung tumor tissue. V is TRBV10-3 and J is TRBJ2-7; TRBD1 or TRBD2 may be the D gene (5 bases each). The CDR3 coding sequence is TGTGCCATCAGTGGGGGACGGCAGGTGGTAACGGACGAGCAGTACTTC. It translates to CAISGGRQVVTDEQYF.